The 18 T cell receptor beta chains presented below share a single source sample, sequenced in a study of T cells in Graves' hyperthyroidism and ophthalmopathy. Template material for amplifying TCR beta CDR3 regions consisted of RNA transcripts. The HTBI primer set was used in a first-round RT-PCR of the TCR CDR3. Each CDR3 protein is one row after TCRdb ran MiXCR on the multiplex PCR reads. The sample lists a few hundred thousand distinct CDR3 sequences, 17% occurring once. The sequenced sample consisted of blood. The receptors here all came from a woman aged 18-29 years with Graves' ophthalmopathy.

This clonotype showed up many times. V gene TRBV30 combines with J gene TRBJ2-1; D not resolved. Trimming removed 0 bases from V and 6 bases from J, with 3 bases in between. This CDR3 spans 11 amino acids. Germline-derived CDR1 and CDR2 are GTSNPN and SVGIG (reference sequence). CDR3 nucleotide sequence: TGTGCCTGGAGTGTAGGCAATGAGCAGTTCTTC. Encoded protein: CAWSVGNEQFF.

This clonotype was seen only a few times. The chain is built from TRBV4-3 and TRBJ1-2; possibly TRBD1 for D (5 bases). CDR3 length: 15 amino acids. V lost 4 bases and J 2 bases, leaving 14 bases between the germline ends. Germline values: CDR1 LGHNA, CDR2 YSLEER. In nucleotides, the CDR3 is TGCGCCAGCAGCCCGGACATAGGAAGCAACTATGGCTACACCTTC. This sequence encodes CASSPDIGSNYGYTF.

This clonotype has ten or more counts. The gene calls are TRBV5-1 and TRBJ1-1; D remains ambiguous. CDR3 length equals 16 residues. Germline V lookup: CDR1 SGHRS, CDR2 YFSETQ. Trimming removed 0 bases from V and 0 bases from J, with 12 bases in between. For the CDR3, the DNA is TGCGCCAGCAGCTTGGCGCGGCAACGCATGAACACTGAAGCTTTCTTT. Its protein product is CASSLARQRMNTEAFF.

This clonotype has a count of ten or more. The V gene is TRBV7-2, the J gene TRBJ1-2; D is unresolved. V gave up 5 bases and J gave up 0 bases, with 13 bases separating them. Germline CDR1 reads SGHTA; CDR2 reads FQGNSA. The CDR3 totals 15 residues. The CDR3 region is CASSPPSPTNYGYTF. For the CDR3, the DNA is TGTGCCAGCAGCCCCCCCTCACCGACTAACTATGGCTACACCTTC.

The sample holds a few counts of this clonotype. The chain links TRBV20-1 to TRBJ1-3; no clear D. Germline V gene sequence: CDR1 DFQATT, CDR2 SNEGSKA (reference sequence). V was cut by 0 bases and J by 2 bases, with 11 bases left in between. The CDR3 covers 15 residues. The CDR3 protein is CSARDLVATGNTIYF. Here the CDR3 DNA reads TGCAGTGCTAGAGATTTAGTGGCAACTGGAAACACCATATATTTT.

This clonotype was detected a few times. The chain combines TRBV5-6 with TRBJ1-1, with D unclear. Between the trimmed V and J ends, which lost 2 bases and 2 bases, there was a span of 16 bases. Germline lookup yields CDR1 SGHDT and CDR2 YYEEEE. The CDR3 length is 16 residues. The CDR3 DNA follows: TGTGCCAGCAGCTTCTTAGCGCCGGGTGGAAACACTGAAGCTTTCTTT. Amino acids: CASSFLAPGGNTEAFF.

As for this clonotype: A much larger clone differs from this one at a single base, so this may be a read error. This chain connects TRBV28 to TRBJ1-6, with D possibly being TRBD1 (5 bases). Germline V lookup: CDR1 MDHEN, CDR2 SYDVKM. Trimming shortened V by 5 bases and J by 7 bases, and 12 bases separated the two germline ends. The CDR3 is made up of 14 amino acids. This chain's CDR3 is CASSNGGFNSPLHF. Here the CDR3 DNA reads TGTGCCAGCAGTAACGGGGGTTTCAATTCACCCCTCCACTTT.

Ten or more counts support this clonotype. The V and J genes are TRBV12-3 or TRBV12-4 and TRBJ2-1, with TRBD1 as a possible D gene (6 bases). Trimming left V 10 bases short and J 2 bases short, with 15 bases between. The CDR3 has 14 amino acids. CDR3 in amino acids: CATLGAGAYNEQFF. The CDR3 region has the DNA TGTGCCACCCTGGGGGCAGGGGCCTACAATGAGCAGTTCTTC.

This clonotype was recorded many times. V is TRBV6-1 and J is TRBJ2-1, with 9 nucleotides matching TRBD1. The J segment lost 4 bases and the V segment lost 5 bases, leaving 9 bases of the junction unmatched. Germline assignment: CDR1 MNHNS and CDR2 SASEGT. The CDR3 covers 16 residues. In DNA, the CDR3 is TGTGCCAGCAGTCGAAGACGACAGGGGGAATACAATGAGCAGTTCTTC. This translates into CASSRRRQGEYNEQFF.

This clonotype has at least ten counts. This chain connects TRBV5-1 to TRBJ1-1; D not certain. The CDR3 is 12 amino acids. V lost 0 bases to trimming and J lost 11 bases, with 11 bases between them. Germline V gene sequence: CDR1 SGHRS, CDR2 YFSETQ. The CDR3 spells CASSLEGDGAFF. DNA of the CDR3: TGCGCCAGCAGCTTGGAAGGCGATGGGGCTTTCTTT.

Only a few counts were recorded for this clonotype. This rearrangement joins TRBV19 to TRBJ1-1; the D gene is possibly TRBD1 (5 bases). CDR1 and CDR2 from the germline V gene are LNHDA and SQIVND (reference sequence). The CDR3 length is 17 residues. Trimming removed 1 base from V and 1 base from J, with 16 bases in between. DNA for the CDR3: TGTGCCAGTAGTATAGGTCAATCCAATGGACAGAACACTGAAGCTTTCTTT. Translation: CASSIGQSNGQNTEAFF.

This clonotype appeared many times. The CDR3 bases are TGTGCCAGCAGCTTAATGACGACTATACCTAACTATGGCTACACCTTC. This codes for CASSLMTTIPNYGYTF. This chain joins TRBV7-9 and TRBJ1-2; D is ambiguous. Trimming left V 2 bases short and J 0 bases short, with 13 bases between. The CDR3 sequence is 16 residues long. Germline-derived CDR1 and CDR2 are SEHNR and FQNEAQ (reference sequence).

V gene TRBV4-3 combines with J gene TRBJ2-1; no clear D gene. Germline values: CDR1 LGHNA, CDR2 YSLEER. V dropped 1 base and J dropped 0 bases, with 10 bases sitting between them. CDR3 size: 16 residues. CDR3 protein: CASSQASRGSYNEQFF. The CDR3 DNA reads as TGCGCCAGCAGCCAAGCGTCTAGAGGCTCCTACAATGAGCAGTTCTTC.

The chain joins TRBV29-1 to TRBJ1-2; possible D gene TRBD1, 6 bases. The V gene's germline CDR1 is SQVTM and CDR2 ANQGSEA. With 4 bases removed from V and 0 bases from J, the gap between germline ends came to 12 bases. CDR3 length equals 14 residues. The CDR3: CSVGGPRTNYGYTF. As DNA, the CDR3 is TGCAGCGTTGGGGGGCCGCGGACTAACTATGGCTACACCTTC.

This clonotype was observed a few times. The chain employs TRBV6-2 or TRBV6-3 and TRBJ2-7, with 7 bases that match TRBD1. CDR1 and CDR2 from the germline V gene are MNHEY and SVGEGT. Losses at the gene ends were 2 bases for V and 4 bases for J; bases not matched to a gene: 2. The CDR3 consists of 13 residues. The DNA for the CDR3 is TGTGCCAGCAGTTACCTACAGGGGTACGAGCAGTACTTC. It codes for CASSYLQGYEQYF.

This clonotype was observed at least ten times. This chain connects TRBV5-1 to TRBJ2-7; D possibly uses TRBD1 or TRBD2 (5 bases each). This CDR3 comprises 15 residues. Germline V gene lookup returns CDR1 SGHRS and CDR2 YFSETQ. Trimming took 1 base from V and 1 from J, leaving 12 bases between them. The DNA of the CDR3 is TGCGCCAGCAGCTTGTTCCGGGACGGGTCCTACGAGCAGTACTTC. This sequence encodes CASSLFRDGSYEQYF.

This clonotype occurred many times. The CDR3 region has the DNA TGTGCCAGCAGCTTAGTGGCGGGAGATACGCAGTATTTT. Protein product: CASSLVAGDTQYF. The J gene is TRBJ2-3, the V gene TRBV7-2, with a weak D call TRBD2 (5 bases). Germline assignment: CDR1 SGHTA and CDR2 FQGNSA. The CDR3 sequence is 13 residues long. V lost 1 base, J lost 5 bases, and 7 bases lay in between.

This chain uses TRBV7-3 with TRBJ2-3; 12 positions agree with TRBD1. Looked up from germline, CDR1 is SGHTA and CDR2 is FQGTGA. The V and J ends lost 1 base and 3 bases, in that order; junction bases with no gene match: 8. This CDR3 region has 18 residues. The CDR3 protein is CASSLITGTGGGTDTQYF. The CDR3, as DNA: TGTGCCAGCAGCTTAATTACCGGGACAGGGGGCGGAACAGATACGCAGTATTTT.